This T cell receptor (beta chain) was profiled in a study of post-analysis software for immune sequencing data. About the research overall: Both relapsing-remitting and secondary progressive multiple sclerosis featured among the disease courses, as did progressive-relapsing multiple sclerosis.

Looked up from germline, CDR1 is KGHSH and CDR2 is LQKENI. This CDR3 is built from 16 residues. Trimming took off 2 bases at V and 0 bases at J, with 12 bases between the two ends. Study results and limitations: Comparison of patients with controls showed 4 to 6 TRBV segments more frequent in patients, TRBV5-6, TRBV5-1 and TRBV20-1 among them. Significantly lower normalized Chao1 diversity was seen in multiple sclerosis patients than in controls. F measure clustering grouped samples strongly by preparation batch.

With regard to this clonotype: Its antigen is as yet unknown.

TCR beta cDNA libraries had unique molecular identifiers. Some 500,000 cDNA molecules were recovered from an input of about 0.9 to 10 million T cells. TCRdb processed the PCR reads anew with MiXCR; each CDR3 protein has one entry. Among 450,000 or so distinct CDR3 sequences listed, roughly 45% were seen once. The specimen sequenced was blood. This sequence joins TRBV18 and TRBJ2-3; D unclear. This clonotype was sampled from a girl aged 10 to 17 with multiple sclerosis. The CDR3 nucleotides are TGTGCCAGCTCACCAGGTCTGCTGGCTAGCACAGATACGCAGTATTTT. Its protein is CASSPGLLASTDTQYF. Looking up the rest from reference TRBV18 and TRBJ2-3 gives the full variable domain: NAGVMQNPRHLVRRRGQEARLRCSPMKGHSHVYWYRQLPEEGLKFMVYLQKENIIDESGMPKERFSAEFPKEGPSILRIQQVVRGDSAAYFCASSPGLLASTDTQYFGPGTRLTVL.